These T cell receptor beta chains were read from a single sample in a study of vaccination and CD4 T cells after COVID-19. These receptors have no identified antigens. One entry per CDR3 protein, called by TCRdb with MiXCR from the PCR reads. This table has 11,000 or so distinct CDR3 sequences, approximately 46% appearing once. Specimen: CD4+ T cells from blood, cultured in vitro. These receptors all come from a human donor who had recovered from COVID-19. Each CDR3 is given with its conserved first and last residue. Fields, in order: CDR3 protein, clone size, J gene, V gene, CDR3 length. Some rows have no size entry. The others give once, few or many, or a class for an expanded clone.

CDR3aa: CASRVGGGPQETQYF
abundance: -
j_gene: TRBJ2-5
v_gene: TRBV6-2/TRBV6-3
len: 15

CDR3aa: CATSETGGEDTQYF
abundance: -
j_gene: TRBJ2-3
v_gene: TRBV24-1
len: 14

CDR3aa: CASSLVGAALDYGYTF
abundance: few
j_gene: TRBJ1-2
v_gene: TRBV28
len: 16

CDR3aa: CASSEGGRVGGYTF
abundance: -
j_gene: TRBJ1-2
v_gene: TRBV5-4
len: 14

CDR3aa: CSASSPRDSPYGYTF
abundance: few
j_gene: TRBJ1-2
v_gene: TRBV20-1
len: 15

CDR3aa: CASSLDVLNEQFF
abundance: once
j_gene: TRBJ2-1
v_gene: TRBV11-2
len: 13

CDR3aa: CASTRETGINYGYTF
abundance: -
j_gene: TRBJ1-2
v_gene: TRBV4-3
len: 15

CDR3aa: CASSQESSTPTNEKLFF
abundance: -
j_gene: TRBJ1-4
v_gene: TRBV4-1
len: 17

CDR3aa: CSATLTAYEQYF
abundance: -
j_gene: TRBJ2-7
v_gene: TRBV20-1
len: 12

CDR3aa: CASSYPGARDEQFF
abundance: -
j_gene: TRBJ2-1
v_gene: TRBV6-5
len: 14

CDR3aa: CSANAGDSTDTQYF
abundance: -
j_gene: TRBJ2-3
v_gene: TRBV20-1
len: 14

CDR3aa: CASSAGVNYGYTF
abundance: -
j_gene: TRBJ1-2
v_gene: TRBV6-1
len: 13

CDR3aa: CSARLGLERAQYF
abundance: once
j_gene: TRBJ2-5
v_gene: TRBV20-1
len: 13

CDR3aa: CSGKPGQGINEQFF
abundance: -
j_gene: TRBJ2-1
v_gene: TRBV29-1
len: 14

CDR3aa: CASIASLYEQYF
abundance: -
j_gene: TRBJ2-7
v_gene: TRBV6-1
len: 12

CDR3aa: CASRRRDGTEAFF
abundance: few
j_gene: TRBJ1-1
v_gene: TRBV2
len: 13

CDR3aa: CSASHTGARVNTEAFF
abundance: few
j_gene: TRBJ1-1
v_gene: TRBV20-1
len: 16

CDR3aa: CASSQDYTGELFF
abundance: -
j_gene: TRBJ2-2
v_gene: TRBV5-1
len: 13

CDR3aa: CSAREPGPSYEQYF
abundance: -
j_gene: TRBJ2-7
v_gene: TRBV20-1
len: 14

CDR3aa: CASRNGDPSYEQYF
abundance: -
j_gene: TRBJ2-7
v_gene: TRBV12-3/TRBV12-4
len: 14

CDR3aa: CASSFGGAPGQPQHF
abundance: few
j_gene: TRBJ1-5
v_gene: TRBV5-4
len: 15

CDR3aa: CSARPENTEAFF
abundance: -
j_gene: TRBJ1-1
v_gene: TRBV20-1
len: 12

CDR3aa: CASRSTASSYNSPLHF
abundance: -
j_gene: TRBJ1-6
v_gene: TRBV2
len: 16